Included here is one T cell receptor beta chain sequence, with context. Its antigen is currently unknown. TCRdb re-analysed the 5' RACE reads in MiXCR, keeping a single row per CDR3 protein. The table records about 360,000 distinct CDR3 sequences, 13% to 15% of them present only once. The sample originates from a study of T-cell memory formation after mild COVID-19. Notes on the study in general: The appearance of some responding clones in pre-infection memory suggested that cross-reactive memory joined. A balance of CD4 and CD8 characterized clones contracting day 15 to 85, whereas later expanders leaned CD4+.

The CDR3 runs 12 residues. V was pared by 0 bases and J by 4 bases, with 3 bases between. Sequenced sample: PBMCs or a T cell subset sorted from them (not recorded which). This TCR derives from a man younger than 30 who had mild COVID-19 (a few samples of this study predate the infection). Cell type and time point are not known. This rearrangement joins TRBV12-3 or TRBV12-4 to TRBJ2-5; D unresolved. As DNA, the CDR3 is TGTGCCAGCAGTTTAGCCATAGAGACCCAGTACTTC. It codes for CASSLAIETQYF.